This is a list of T cell receptor beta chains from one sample in a study of cytomegalovirus exposure and HLA in healthy donors. Clones were sequenced by immunoSEQ multiplex PCR, and TCRdb holds only the in-frame ones, with some missing. The sample consists of over 150,000 clones, around four fifths of them appearing once. Sequenced sample: PBMCs. These receptors were taken from a woman in her fifties or sixties in good health and CMV-seropositive. Each CDR3 is given with its conserved first and last residue. The D gene is left open where the match is weak.

j_gene,v_gene,d_gene,CDR3aa
TRBJ2-4,TRBV7-2,NA,CASSLVRGLAKNIQYF
TRBJ1-1,TRBV19,NA,CASRLPGVLEAFF
TRBJ1-1,TRBV7-8,TRBD1,CASSLNRGLEAFF
TRBJ2-7,TRBV7-9,TRBD2,CSSSLAGGRQYF
TRBJ1-2,TRBV4-2,TRBD1,CASSQDRAYGYTF
TRBJ1-2,TRBV19,TRBD1,CASTPRGGNYGYTF
TRBJ1-1,TRBV4-3,NA,CASSQEGRGGGVGAFF
TRBJ1-3,TRBV7-9,NA,CASSSAGATSSGNTIYF
TRBJ1-2,TRBV6-1,NA,CASSEEGGQDYGYTF
TRBJ2-2,TRBV4-3,NA,CASSHQGDSGELFF
TRBJ1-5,TRBV28,TRBD1,CASSTRTGGALQPQHF
TRBJ1-4,TRBV29-1,TRBD1,CSARRDSQEKLFF
TRBJ2-1,TRBV29-1,TRBD2,CSVPTSGGRGEQFF
TRBJ2-1,TRBV5-6,TRBD2,CASSFIAASGSHYNEQFF
TRBJ2-7,TRBV2,NA,CASCLDSYEQYF
TRBJ1-1,TRBV7-9,NA,CSSSLMRIPEAFF
TRBJ2-7,TRBV6-1,NA,CASSRTSGRSYEQYF
TRBJ2-4,TRBV4-1,NA,CASSPTPGSMGYF
TRBJ2-2,TRBV7-6,TRBD1,CASCCSLDRGDTGELFF
TRBJ1-2,TRBV6-5,NA,CASKGDISGYTF
TRBJ1-3,TRBV7-2,NA,CASSHGGGAGNTIYF
TRBJ1-5,TRBV7-8,TRBD1,CASSGRTGGSTQHF
TRBJ1-6,TRBV19,TRBD1,CASTATGTGPDSPLHF
TRBJ1-1,TRBV29-1,TRBD1,CSVLRDRATEAFF
TRBJ1-1,TRBV7-9,NA,CSSSLTYANTEAFF
TRBJ2-1,TRBV19,NA,CASTPGQTYNEQFF
TRBJ2-7,TRBV28,NA,CASRSGLSYEQYF
TRBJ2-5,TRBV11-2,TRBD2,CASSLATSGIEAQYF
TRBJ2-2,TRBV9,TRBD1,CASSVVKTGAGELFF
TRBJ1-6,TRBV2,NA,CASGNRDFNSPLHF
TRBJ2-1,TRBV5-1,TRBD2,CASSLEGTSGSSYNEQFF
TRBJ2-7,TRBV11-2,NA,CASSPVAVSYEQYF
TRBJ1-5,TRBV6-1,NA,CASRRDNVDQPQHF
TRBJ2-2,TRBV7-2,NA,CASRFEGFTGELFF
TRBJ1-1,TRBV5-1,NA,CASSFRGNTEAFF
TRBJ1-1,TRBV29-1,NA,CLVDEVVTEAFF
TRBJ1-5,TRBV28,NA,CASSLAGINQPQHF
TRBJ1-3,TRBV6-6,TRBD1,CASTLGGTWDTIYF
TRBJ2-1,TRBV7-9,TRBD2,CASSLVGGGPQFF
TRBJ1-4,TRBV7-2,NA,CASSPRGGGGRNEKLFF
TRBJ1-1,TRBV19,NA,CASSKGGGTEAFF
TRBJ1-1,TRBV28,TRBD1,CASSPDRDSYNEAFF
TRBJ2-2,TRBV7-9,TRBD1,CASSQAISTGVGELFF
TRBJ1-2,TRBV5-4,NA,CASSLALGSRGYTF
TRBJ1-2,TRBV19,TRBD1,CASRRTGEEGYTF
TRBJ2-1,TRBV25-1,NA,CASSSSQGLVEQFF
TRBJ1-6,TRBV7-2,NA,CASSFIDGKNSPLHF
TRBJ2-3,TRBV7-2,NA,CASSLDLVTDTQYF
TRBJ2-3,TRBV4-1,NA,CASSLSGGARTDTQYF
TRBJ2-7,TRBV2,NA,CASSESRGEQYF
TRBJ1-2,TRBV2,TRBD1,CASSGQGNYGYTF
TRBJ2-3,TRBV11-2,TRBD1,CASSLPNFGTGGIGNTQYF
TRBJ1-2,TRBV19,NA,CASSTGWAGGYTF